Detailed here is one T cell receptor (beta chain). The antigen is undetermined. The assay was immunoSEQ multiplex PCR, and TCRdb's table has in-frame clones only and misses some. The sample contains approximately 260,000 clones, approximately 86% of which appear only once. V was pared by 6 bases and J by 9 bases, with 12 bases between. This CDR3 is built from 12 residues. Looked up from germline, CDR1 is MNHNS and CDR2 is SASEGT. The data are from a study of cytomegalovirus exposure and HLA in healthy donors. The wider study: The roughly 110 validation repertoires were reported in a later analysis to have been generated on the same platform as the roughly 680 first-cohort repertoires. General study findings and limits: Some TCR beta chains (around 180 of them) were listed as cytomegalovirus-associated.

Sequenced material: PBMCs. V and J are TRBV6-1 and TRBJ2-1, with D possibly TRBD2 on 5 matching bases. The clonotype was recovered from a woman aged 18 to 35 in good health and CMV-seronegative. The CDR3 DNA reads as TGTGCCAGCAGAGACTGGAGCGGTGAGCAGTTCTTC. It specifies CASRDWSGEQFF.